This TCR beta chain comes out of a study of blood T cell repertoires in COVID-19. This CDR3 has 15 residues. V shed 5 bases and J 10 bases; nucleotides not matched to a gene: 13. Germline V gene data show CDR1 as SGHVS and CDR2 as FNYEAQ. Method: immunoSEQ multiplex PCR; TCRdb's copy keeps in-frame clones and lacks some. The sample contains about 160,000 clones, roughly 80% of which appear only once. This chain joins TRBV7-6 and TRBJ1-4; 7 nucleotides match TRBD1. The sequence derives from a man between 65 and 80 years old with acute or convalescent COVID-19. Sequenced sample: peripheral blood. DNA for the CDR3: TGTGCCAGCAGCCCCAATACAGGGGTCCGAAGAAAACTGTTTTTT. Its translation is CASSPNTGVRRKLFF.